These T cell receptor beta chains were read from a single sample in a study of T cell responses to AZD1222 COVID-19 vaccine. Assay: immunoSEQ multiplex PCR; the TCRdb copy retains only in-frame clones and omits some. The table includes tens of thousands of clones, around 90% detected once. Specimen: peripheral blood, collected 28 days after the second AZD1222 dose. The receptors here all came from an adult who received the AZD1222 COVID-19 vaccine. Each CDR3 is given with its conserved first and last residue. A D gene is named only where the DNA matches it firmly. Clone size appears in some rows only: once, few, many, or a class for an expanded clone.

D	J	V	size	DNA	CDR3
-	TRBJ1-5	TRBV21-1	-	TGTGCCAGCAGCATCGGGGGGACAGGGGCTGAGCCCCAGCATTTT	CASSIGGTGAEPQHF
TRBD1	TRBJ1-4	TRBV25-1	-	TGTGCCAGCAGTGAACGACAGGGCCGGATTAATGAAAAACTGTTTTTT	CASSERQGRINEKLFF
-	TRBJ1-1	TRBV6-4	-	TGTGCCAGCAGTGAGTCCTGGGACACCTTAATGAACACTGAAGCTTTCTTT	CASSESWDTLMNTEAFF
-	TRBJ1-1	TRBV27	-	TGTGCCAGCAGTTTACGACAGTCCCTGAACACTGAAGCTTTCTTT	CASSLRQSLNTEAFF
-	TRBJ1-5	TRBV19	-	TGTGCCAGTAGTTTTTCGGATAATAGCAATCAGCCCCAGCATTTT	CASSFSDNSNQPQHF
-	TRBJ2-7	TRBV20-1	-	TGCAGTGCTAACTACGAGCAGTACTTC	CSANYEQYF
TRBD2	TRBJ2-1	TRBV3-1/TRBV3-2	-	TGTGCCAGCAGCCAAGGCGGGACTAGCCATGAGCAGTTCTTC	CASSQGGTSHEQFF
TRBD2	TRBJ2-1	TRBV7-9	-	TGTGCCAGCAGCTCCTCTTTAGCGGGAAACTACAATGAGCAGTTCTTC	CASSSSLAGNYNEQFF
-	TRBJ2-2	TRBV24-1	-	TGTGCCACCAGTGATAGAGTTGGGACACCACTTCACACCGGGGAGCTGTTTTTT	CATSDRVGTPLHTGELFF
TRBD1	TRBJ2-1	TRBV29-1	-	TGCAGCGCGCCGGGGTCAGGGGGCAATGAGCAGTTCTTC	CSAPGSGGNEQFF
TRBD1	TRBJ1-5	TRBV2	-	TGTGCCAGCAGTCGGGTCCGGGACAGGGGTGTGGATCAGCCCCAGCATTTT	CASSRVRDRGVDQPQHF
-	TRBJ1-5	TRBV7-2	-	TGTGCCAGCAGCTTAGAGGAGGCTCAGCCCCAGCATTTT	CASSLEEAQPQHF
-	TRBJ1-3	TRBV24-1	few	TGTGCCACCAGTGATTTCGCTGGAAACACCATATATTTT	CATSDFAGNTIYF
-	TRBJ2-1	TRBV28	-	TGTGCCAGCAGTTTACAGGCCTACAATGAGCAGTTCTTC	CASSLQAYNEQFF
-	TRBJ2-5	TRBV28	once	TGTGCCAGCAGGGCGGGCCGACGAGAGACCCAGTACTTC	CASRAGRRETQYF
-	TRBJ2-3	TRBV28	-	TGTGCCAGCAAAGGCGGCTTCACAGATACGCAGTATTTT	CASKGGFTDTQYF
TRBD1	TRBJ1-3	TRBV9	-	TGTGCCAGCAGCGAGGGGACAGGGTTAGGAAACACCATATATTTT	CASSEGTGLGNTIYF